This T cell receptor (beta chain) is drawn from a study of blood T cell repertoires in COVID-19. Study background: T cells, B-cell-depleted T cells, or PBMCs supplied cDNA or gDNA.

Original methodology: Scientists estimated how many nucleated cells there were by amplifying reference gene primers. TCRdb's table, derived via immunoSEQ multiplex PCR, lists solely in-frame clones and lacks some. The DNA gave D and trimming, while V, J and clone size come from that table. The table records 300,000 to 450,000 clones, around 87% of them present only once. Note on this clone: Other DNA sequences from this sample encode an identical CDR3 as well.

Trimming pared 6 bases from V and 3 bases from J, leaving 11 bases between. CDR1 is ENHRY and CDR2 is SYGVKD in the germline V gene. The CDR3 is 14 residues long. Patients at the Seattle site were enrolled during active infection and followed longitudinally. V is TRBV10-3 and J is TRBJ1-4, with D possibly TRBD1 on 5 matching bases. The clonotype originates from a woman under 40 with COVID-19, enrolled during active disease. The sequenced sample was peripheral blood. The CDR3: CAISRDSSNEKLFF. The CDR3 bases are TGTGCCATCAGCCGAGACAGTTCTAATGAAAAACTGTTTTTT.